This is a list of T cell receptor beta chains from one sample in a study of blood T cell repertoires in COVID-19. Measured with immunoSEQ multiplex PCR; TCRdb has only the in-frame clones, and not every one. The table shows under 250,000 clones, with approximately 86% occurring only once. Sequenced sample: peripheral blood. These receptors were taken from a woman aged 60-75 years who had recovered from COVID-19. Each CDR3 is given without its conserved first and last residue. A row's size may be missing; if present it is once, few, many or a size class.

>NA|TRBV6-1|TRBJ2-1
ASSEAYYNEQF
>NA|TRBV7-3|TRBJ2-5
ASSLSGTGQETQY
>NA|TRBV12-3/TRBV12-4|TRBJ1-1
ASSLQVYTEAF
>NA|TRBV6-5|TRBJ1-3
ASSRDSISGNTIY
>NA|TRBV14|TRBJ1-2
ASSQDRPGVGYGYT
>NA|TRBV28|TRBJ2-1
ASSRTGAYNEQF
>NA|TRBV11-2|TRBJ2-7
ASSTTYEQY
>NA|TRBV18|TRBJ2-5
ASSPPNQRGETQY
>NA|TRBV6-5|TRBJ1-3
ASSMDRSSGNTIY
>NA|TRBV24-1|TRBJ2-5
ATSERGGPETQY
>once|TRBV5-1|TRBJ2-1
ASSPLGQGSYNEQF
>once|TRBV9|TRBJ1-2
ASSVEGFGYGYT
>NA|TRBV16|TRBJ1-1
ASSQSEGVLNTEAF
>NA|TRBV7-2|TRBJ1-2
ASSSSTYYGYT
>NA|TRBV5-1|TRBJ1-3
ASSSSPGSGNTIY
>once|TRBV7-9|TRBJ2-5
ASSPGRETQY
>NA|TRBV4-2|TRBJ2-1
ASRGLAGAYEQF
>NA|TRBV7-2|TRBJ1-2
ASSVMGGQFGYT
>NA|TRBV10-2|TRBJ2-7
ASRLQFSSYEQY
>once|TRBV5-1|TRBJ1-2
ASSFNRDHGYT
>NA|TRBV6-5|TRBJ2-3
ASISSGTDTQY
>NA|TRBV29-1|TRBJ2-5
SVGLIETQY
>NA|TRBV7-9|TRBJ1-1
ATTRATDTEAF
>NA|TRBV29-1|TRBJ2-2
SGRTGSNTGELF
>NA|TRBV11-2|TRBJ1-4
ASSLGARASNEKLF
>NA|TRBV6-5|TRBJ1-6
ASSYTLDRVTSPLH
>NA|TRBV5-1|TRBJ2-7
ASSWGESSLSVQY
>NA|TRBV3-1/TRBV3-2|TRBJ1-3
ASSQAVPGAGNTIY
>NA|TRBV3-1/TRBV3-2|TRBJ2-3
ASSQDGTSGMQY
>NA|TRBV7-3|TRBJ2-2
ASSFPGQTNTGELF
>NA|TRBV6-6|TRBJ2-3
ASTPGGRVGLQY
>few|TRBV5-4|TRBJ2-3
ASSPDPWNIRGTDTQY
>NA|TRBV28|TRBJ1-5
ASSPGGASNQPQH
>NA|TRBV3-1/TRBV3-2|TRBJ1-1
ASSQASSGAF
>NA|TRBV7-9|TRBJ1-1
ASSFGQGGAF
>NA|TRBV14|TRBJ2-2
ASSLSGGYGELF
>NA|TRBV6-1|TRBJ1-2
ASSEGTNRAGGYT
>NA|TRBV5-6|TRBJ1-4
ATGQGNGVNEKLF
>NA|TRBV7-3|TRBJ2-5
ASSPNWRSETQY
>NA|TRBV19|TRBJ2-5
ASSRDRGFHQETQY
>few|TRBV28|TRBJ2-6
ASSLSGGAGANVLT
>NA|TRBV2|TRBJ2-4
ASLRGAKNIQY
>once|TRBV24-1|TRBJ2-5
ATSGVRADGETQY
>NA|TRBV7-3|TRBJ2-4
ASSQGLGAKNIQY
>once|TRBV7-2|TRBJ1-1
ASSWTGGRNTEAF
>few|TRBV3-1/TRBV3-2|TRBJ2-5
ASSQAQGQETQY
>NA|TRBV27|TRBJ1-1
ASSLSAGQGARRGAF
>NA|TRBV11-2|TRBJ2-2
ASSARQGMTGELF
>NA|TRBV6-4|TRBJ2-3
ASSDGAASGGADTQY
>NA|TRBV5-1|TRBJ2-5
ASSLPHTSGGAGETQY
>NA|TRBV19|TRBJ2-5
ASSIRASGEQETQY
>NA|TRBV27|TRBJ1-1
ASSTRTAPQDTEAF
>NA|TRBV2|TRBJ2-1
ASNTEYNEQF